This paragraph reports one T cell receptor (beta chain). This record comes from a study of blood T cell repertoires in COVID-19. The wider study: PBMCs, B-cell-depleted T cells, or T cells were the source of the cDNA or gDNA that made up the material.

From germline, CDR1 is LNHNV and CDR2 YYDKDF (reference sequence). This CDR3 is built from 16 residues. J lost 10 bases, V lost 0 bases, and 10 bases had no gene match. TCRdb's table, derived via immunoSEQ multiplex PCR, lists solely in-frame clones and lacks some. The table includes 210,000 or so clones, under 90% detected once. The chain carries TRBV15 and TRBJ2-7; TRBD1 matches 12 bases. Source material: peripheral blood. This sequence was found in a man aged 35-49 years with acute or convalescent COVID-19. CDR3 nucleotide sequence: TGTGCCACCAGCAGAGATAGTAGGGGACAGGGGGCCTCCCAGTACTTC. Residues: CATSRDSRGQGASQYF.